The 18 T cell receptor beta chains listed next were all sequenced from one sample in a study of cytomegalovirus exposure and HLA in healthy donors. The PCR contained 60 Vbeta and 13 Jbeta primers. Sequencing was performed with immunoSEQ multiplex PCR; in TCRdb, only in-frame clones are kept and a portion is missing. The table lists under 80,000 clones, 75% of them singletons. Sequencing used PBMCs. Every receptor here comes from a woman aged 40 to 55 in good health and CMV-seronegative.

The chain recombines TRBV29-1 with TRBJ2-3; 8 bases fit TRBD2. Germline V gives CDR1 SQVTM, CDR2 ANQGSEA. The V and J ends lost 6 bases and 2 bases, in that order; junction bases with no gene match: 7. The CDR3 is 14 amino acids. CDR3 nucleotide sequence: TGCAGCGTCGGGGGTAGCGGGAACACAGATACGCAGTATTTT. It specifies CSVGGSGNTDTQYF.

The chain carries TRBV5-4 and TRBJ2-7; TRBD1 is a possible D gene (5 bases). The CDR3 covers 13 residues. Germline lookup yields CDR1 SGHNT and CDR2 YYREEE (reference sequence). The germline V and J ends were trimmed by 4 bases and 6 bases, with 14 bases remaining between them. CDR3 nucleotide sequence: TGTGCCAGCAGCCGGCGGTCAGGGCGCGAGCAGTACTTC. Its translation is CASSRRSGREQYF. Filled out from reference TRBV5-4 and TRBJ2-7, the complete variable domain reads ETGVTQSPTHLIKTRGQQVTLRCSSQSGHNTVSWYQQALGQGPQFIFQYYREEENGRGNFPPRFSGLQFPNYSSELNVNALELDDSALYLCASSRRSGREQYFGPGTRLTVT.

V and J are TRBV9 and TRBJ2-2; 12 nucleotides line up with TRBD2. CDR3 length equals 17 residues. J gave up 4 bases and V 0 bases, and 4 bases lay outside the gene matches. CDR1 is SGDLS and CDR2 is YYNGEE in the germline V gene. This chain's CDR3 is CASSVGLAGVSTGELFF. In DNA form, the CDR3 reads TGTGCCAGCAGCGTAGGACTAGCGGGAGTCTCCACCGGGGAGCTGTTTTTT.

The rearrangement links TRBV5-6 to TRBJ2-1, with no clear D. Per the germline V gene, CDR1 is SGHDT and CDR2 is YYEEEE. This CDR3 contains 12 residues. The V gene lost 0 bases and the J gene lost 9 bases, with 7 bases spanning the gap. For the CDR3, the DNA is TGTGCCAGCAGCTTGGCCCCCGGTGAGCAGTTCTTC. This translates into CASSLAPGEQFF.

About this clone itself: Other DNA sequences in this sample translate to the same CDR3. This chain connects TRBV5-6 to TRBJ1-1; possible D gene TRBD1, 5 bases. The CDR3 extends over 13 amino acids. The germline V gene has CDR1 SGHDT and CDR2 YYEEEE. V dropped 0 bases and J dropped 4 bases, with 7 bases sitting between them. This CDR3 is CASSLGGGTEAFF. In DNA form, the CDR3 reads TGTGCCAGCAGCTTGGGGGGGGGCACTGAAGCTTTCTTT.

The V and J genes are TRBV28 and TRBJ1-1; TRBD1 might be the D (6 bases). V shed 3 bases and J shed 1 base, with 9 bases lying between them. Looked up from germline, CDR1 is MDHEN and CDR2 is SYDVKM. CDR3 size: 14 residues. CDR3: CASSLGGQNTEAFF. The CDR3 DNA follows: TGTGCCAGCAGTTTGGGGGGGCAGAACACTGAAGCTTTCTTT.

The V and J genes are TRBV28 and TRBJ1-2; D gene unclear. Germline loops: CDR1 MDHEN, CDR2 SYDVKM. This CDR3 region has 13 residues. V lost 6 bases to trimming and J lost 3 bases, with 11 bases between them. As DNA, the CDR3 is TGTGCCAGCAGAGTTGGAGGGTACTATGGCTACACCTTC. Amino acid sequence: CASRVGGYYGYTF.

This clone has only one observation. This chain uses TRBV29-1 with TRBJ2-1; 8 bases line up with TRBD1. J lost 7 bases, V lost 6 bases, and 5 bases had no gene match. Per germline, CDR1 SQVTM and CDR2 ANQGSEA. The CDR3 is made up of 12 amino acids. CDR3 coding DNA: TGCAGCGTAGACAGGGGTCTGAATGAGCAGTTCTTC. Translating it yields CSVDRGLNEQFF.

The chain carries TRBV15 and TRBJ1-2; TRBD1 matches 9 bases. The CDR3 covers 14 residues. The trim removed 6 bases at V and 2 bases at J, leaving 4 bases unmatched. Per germline, CDR1 LNHNV and CDR2 YYDKDF (reference sequence). The CDR3 protein is CATRGTGSNYGYTF. CDR3 DNA: TGTGCCACCAGAGGGACAGGGTCGAACTATGGCTACACCTTC.

This clone was counted only a few times. For the CDR3, the DNA is TGTGCCAGCAGCTTAGGAGGGTTCAACACCGGGGAGCTGTTTTTT. Protein product: CASSLGGFNTGELFF. The rearrangement joins TRBV11-3 to TRBJ2-2; maybe TRBD2 (5 bases). Looked up from germline, CDR1 is SGHNT and CDR2 is YENEEA. The CDR3 covers 15 residues. Trimming took 1 base from V and 2 from J, leaving 8 bases between them.

The V call is TRBV9, the J call TRBJ1-3; the match to TRBD1 covers 8 bases. The V gene's germline CDR1 is SGDLS and CDR2 YYNGEE. The ends lost 0 bases at V and 3 bases at J; junction bases unmatched: 11. The CDR3 spans 18 residues. DNA of the CDR3: TGTGCCAGCAGCGTAGCCTCGTCGGGACAGGTGGTTGGAAACACCATATATTTT. The encoded protein is CASSVASSGQVVGNTIYF.

The chain is built from TRBV4-1 and TRBJ1-4; D is unclear. V was cut by 0 bases and J by 3 bases, with 11 bases left in between. The germline gives CDR1 MGHRA, CDR2 YSYEKL. CDR3 size: 16 residues. This CDR3 reads CASSQDPGQANEKLFF. The CDR3 nucleotides are TGCGCCAGCAGCCAAGATCCTGGCCAGGCTAATGAAAAACTGTTTTTT.

The chain joins TRBV20-1 to TRBJ1-1; no firm D call. V lost 5 bases, J lost 6 bases, and 10 bases lay in between. Germline loops: CDR1 DFQATT, CDR2 SNEGSKA (reference sequence). The CDR3 runs to 11 residues. CDR3 amino acids: CSARLNAEAFF. In nucleotides, the CDR3 is TGCAGTGCTCGACTAAACGCTGAAGCTTTCTTT.

The rearrangement joins TRBV6-6 to TRBJ1-2; D is possibly TRBD1 (6 bases). CDR3 length: 14 amino acids. The V end was cut by 7 bases, the J end by 8 bases, with 20 bases between. Germline loops: CDR1 MNHNY, CDR2 SVGAGI (reference sequence). The CDR3 DNA reads TGTGCCAGCAACCCGGACAGATCCGGTTGGGGCTACACCTTC. Amino acids: CASNPDRSGWGYTF.

In this sample, this clone turned up a few times. This chain joins TRBV4-1 and TRBJ2-1, with 7 bases lining up with TRBD2. This CDR3 contains 17 residues. The germline V gene encodes CDR1 MGHRA and CDR2 YSYEKL. The junction had 8 bases not matched to a gene; V was cut back by 1 base and J by 2 bases. CDR3 DNA sequence: TGCGCCAGCAGCCAAGGGCGACTAGCAAGAACCTACAATGAGCAGTTCTTC. The encoded protein is CASSQGRLARTYNEQFF.

The rearrangement joins TRBV28 to TRBJ2-2; tentative D call: TRBD2 (6 bases). V was pared by 2 bases and J by 7 bases, with 14 bases between. CDR3 length: 15 amino acids. From germline, CDR1 is MDHEN and CDR2 SYDVKM. This CDR3 is CASSLGSSEIGELFF. For the CDR3, the DNA is TGTGCCAGCAGTTTAGGTTCTAGCGAGATCGGGGAGCTGTTTTTT.

The genes are TRBV7-2 and TRBJ2-5; D perhaps matches TRBD2 (5 bases). Trimming took off 2 bases at V and 4 bases at J, with 11 bases between the two ends. Germline assignment: CDR1 SGHTA and CDR2 FQGNSA. The CDR3 runs to 14 residues. CDR3 sequence (DNA): TGTGCCAGCAGCTTATACACTCGGGGAGAGACCCAGTACTTC. It codes for CASSLYTRGETQYF.

The chain carries TRBV7-9 and TRBJ1-1; a possible D gene is TRBD1 (5 bases). V lost 2 bases, J lost 4 bases, and 14 bases lay in between. The CDR3 is 15 residues long. The germline V gene has CDR1 SEHNR and CDR2 FQNEAQ (reference sequence). CDR3 sequence: CASSLSGASVTEAFF. CDR3 coding DNA: TGTGCCAGCAGCTTATCTGGGGCGTCGGTCACTGAAGCTTTCTTT.